This is a list of T cell receptor beta chains from one sample in a study of regulatory T cells in long-lasting Graves disease. TCRdb analysed the multiplex PCR reads with MiXCR anew, one entry per CDR3 protein. The sample has 300,000 to 500,000 distinct CDR3 sequences; around 20% are singletons. The sample in question was peripheral blood mononuclear cells (PBMCs), obtained when the disease was refractory, from a patient treated with antithyroid drugs. Receptors were obtained from a female donor with Graves disease. Both conserved end residues are trimmed from each CDR3. The order of the fields is V gene, D gene, J gene, clone size, CDR3 protein. A D gene is named only where the DNA matches it firmly. Size is stated for part of the rows, as once, few or many counts, or as a class when the clone is expanded.

>TRBV30|TRBD1|TRBJ1-1|few
AWAPGGRTLSHTEAF
>TRBV18|TRBD1|TRBJ1-1|NA
ASSPGTGFTEAF
>TRBV9|TRBD1|TRBJ2-4|few
ASSVDPGTGGMAKNIQY
>TRBV27|NA|TRBJ2-7|NA
ASSLSMGREQY
>TRBV7-8|NA|TRBJ2-7|many
ASSLGVLAPDEQY
>TRBV12-3/TRBV12-4|NA|TRBJ1-2|many
ASSLDAGTRYGYT
>TRBV18|NA|TRBJ1-5|NA
ASSPSVYSNQPQH
>TRBV20-1|TRBD1|TRBJ2-5|NA
SARARPGTGIYETQY
>TRBV12-3/TRBV12-4|NA|TRBJ1-1|many
ASSFRVRTEAF
>TRBV7-9|NA|TRBJ1-2|NA
ASSPHGLLGDYGYT
>TRBV5-1|NA|TRBJ2-2|NA
ASSNGGTRELF
>TRBV12-3/TRBV12-4|NA|TRBJ1-5|NA
ASSLPDQPQH
>TRBV7-2|TRBD1|TRBJ2-3|NA
ASSLAGQTIGDTQY
>TRBV2|TRBD1|TRBJ1-3|few
ASTQGAGGNTIY
>TRBV12-3/TRBV12-4|NA|TRBJ1-3|NA
ASGLHSGNTIY
>TRBV30|NA|TRBJ1-1|few
ANTGETEAF
>TRBV12-3/TRBV12-4|TRBD2|TRBJ2-2|many
ASSPGLAGTGELF
>TRBV30|NA|TRBJ1-1|many
AWSASNTEAF
>TRBV5-1|NA|TRBJ2-2|many
ASSREGTGELF